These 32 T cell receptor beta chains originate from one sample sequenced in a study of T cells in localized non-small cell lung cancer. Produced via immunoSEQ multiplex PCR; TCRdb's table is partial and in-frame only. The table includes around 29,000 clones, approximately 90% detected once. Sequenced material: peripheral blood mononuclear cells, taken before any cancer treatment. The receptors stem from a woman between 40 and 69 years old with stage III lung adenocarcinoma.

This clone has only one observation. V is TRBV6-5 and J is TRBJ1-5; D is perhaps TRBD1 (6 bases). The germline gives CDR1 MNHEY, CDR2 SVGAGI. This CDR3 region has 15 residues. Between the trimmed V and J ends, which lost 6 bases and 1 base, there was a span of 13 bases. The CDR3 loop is CASSRMGASNQPQHF. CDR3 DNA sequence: TGTGCCAGCAGCCGGATGGGGGCAAGCAATCAGCCCCAGCATTTT.

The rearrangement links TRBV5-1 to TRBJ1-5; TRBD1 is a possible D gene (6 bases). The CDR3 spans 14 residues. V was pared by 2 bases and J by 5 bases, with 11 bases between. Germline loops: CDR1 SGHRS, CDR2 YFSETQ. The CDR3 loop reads CASSFRGGDQPQHF. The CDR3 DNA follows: TGCGCCAGCAGCTTCAGGGGTGGTGATCAGCCCCAGCATTTT. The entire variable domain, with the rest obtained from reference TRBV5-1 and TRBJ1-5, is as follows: KAGVTQTPRYLIKTRGQQVTLSCSPISGHRSVSWYQQTPGQGLQFLFEYFSETQRNKGNFPGRFSGRQFSNSRSEMNVSTLELGDSALYLCASSFRGGDQPQHFGDGTRLSIL.

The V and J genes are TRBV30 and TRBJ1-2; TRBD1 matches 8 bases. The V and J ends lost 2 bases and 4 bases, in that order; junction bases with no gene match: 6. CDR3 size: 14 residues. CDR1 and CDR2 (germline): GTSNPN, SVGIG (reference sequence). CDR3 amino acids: CAWSSGGRVYGYTF. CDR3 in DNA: TGTGCCTGGAGTTCAGGGGGCAGAGTCTATGGCTACACCTTC.

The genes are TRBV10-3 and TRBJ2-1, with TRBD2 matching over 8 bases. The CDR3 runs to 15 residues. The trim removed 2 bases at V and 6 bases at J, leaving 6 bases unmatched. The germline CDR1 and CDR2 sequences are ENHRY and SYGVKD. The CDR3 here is CAISEDIGLANEQFF. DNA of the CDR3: TGTGCCATCAGTGAGGACATTGGACTAGCCAATGAGCAGTTCTTC.

The CDR3 DNA sequence: TGTGCCAGCAGCTCCCGGGGATTGGACGGGGAGCTGTTTTTT. This codes for CASSSRGLDGELFF. The chain combines TRBV5-4 with TRBJ2-2, with D maybe TRBD2 (5 bases). CDR1 and CDR2 (germline): SGHNT, YYREEE (reference sequence). Trimming removed 3 bases from V and 7 bases from J, with 13 bases in between. The CDR3 has 14 residues.

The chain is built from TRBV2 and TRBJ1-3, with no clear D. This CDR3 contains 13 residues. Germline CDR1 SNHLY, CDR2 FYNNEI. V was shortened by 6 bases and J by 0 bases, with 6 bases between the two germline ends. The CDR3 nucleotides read TGTGCCAGCAGGGAGGACTCTGGAAACACCATATATTTT. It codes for CASREDSGNTIYF.

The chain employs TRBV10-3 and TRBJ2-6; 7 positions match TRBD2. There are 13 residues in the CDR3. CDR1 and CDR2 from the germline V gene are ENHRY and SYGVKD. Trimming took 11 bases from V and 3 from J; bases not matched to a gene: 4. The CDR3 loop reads CASGRVGANVLTF. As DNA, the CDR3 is TGTGCCTCAGGGAGGGTTGGGGCCAACGTCCTGACTTTC.

CDR3: CASSSAPRTGSSYEQYF. CDR3 DNA: TGCGCCAGCAGTTCCGCCCCGAGGACAGGGAGCTCCTACGAGCAGTACTTC. This rearrangement joins TRBV10-2 to TRBJ2-7, with 8 bases lining up with TRBD1. V lost 5 bases, J lost 0 bases, and 12 bases stayed unmatched. Germline-derived CDR1 and CDR2 are WSHSY and SAAADI. The CDR3 is 17 amino acids.

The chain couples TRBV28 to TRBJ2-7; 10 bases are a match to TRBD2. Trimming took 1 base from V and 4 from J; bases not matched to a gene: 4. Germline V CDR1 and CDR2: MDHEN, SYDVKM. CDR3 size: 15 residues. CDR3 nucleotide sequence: TGTGCCAGCAGTTTATTCGCTAGCGGGAGTTACGAGCAGTACTTC. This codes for CASSLFASGSYEQYF.

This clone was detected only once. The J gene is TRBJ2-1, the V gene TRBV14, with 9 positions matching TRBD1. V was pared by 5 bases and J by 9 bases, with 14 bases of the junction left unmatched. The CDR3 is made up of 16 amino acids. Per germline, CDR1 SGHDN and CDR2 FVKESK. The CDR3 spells CASSYQVGQGVGEQFF. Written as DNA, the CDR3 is TGTGCCAGCAGCTATCAAGTGGGACAGGGTGTGGGTGAGCAGTTCTTC.

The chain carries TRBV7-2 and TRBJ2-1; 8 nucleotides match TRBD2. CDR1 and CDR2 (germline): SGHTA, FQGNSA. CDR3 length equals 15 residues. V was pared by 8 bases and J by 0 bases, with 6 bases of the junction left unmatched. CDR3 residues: CASCPGGSSYNEQFF. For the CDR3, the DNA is TGTGCCAGCTGTCCGGGGGGGAGCTCCTACAATGAGCAGTTCTTC. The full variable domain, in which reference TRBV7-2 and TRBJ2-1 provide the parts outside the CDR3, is GAGVSQSPSNKVTEKGKDVELRCDPISGHTALYWYRQSLGQGLEFLIYFQGNSAPDKSGLPSDRFSAERTGGSVSTLTIQRTQQEDSAVYLCASCPGGSSYNEQFFGPGTRLTVL.

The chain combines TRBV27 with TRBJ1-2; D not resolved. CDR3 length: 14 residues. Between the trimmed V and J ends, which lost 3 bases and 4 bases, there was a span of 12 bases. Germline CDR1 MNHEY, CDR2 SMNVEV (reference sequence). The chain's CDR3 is CASSLSGEPYGYTF. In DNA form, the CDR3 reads TGTGCCAGCAGTTTGAGTGGGGAACCCTATGGCTACACCTTC.

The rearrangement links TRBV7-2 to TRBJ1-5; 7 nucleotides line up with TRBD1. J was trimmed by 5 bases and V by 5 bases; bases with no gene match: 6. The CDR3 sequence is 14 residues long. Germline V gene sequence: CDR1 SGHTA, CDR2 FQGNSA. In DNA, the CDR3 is TGTGCCAGCAGCCCGGGACAGAGCCATCAGCCCCAGCATTTT. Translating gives CASSPGQSHQPQHF.

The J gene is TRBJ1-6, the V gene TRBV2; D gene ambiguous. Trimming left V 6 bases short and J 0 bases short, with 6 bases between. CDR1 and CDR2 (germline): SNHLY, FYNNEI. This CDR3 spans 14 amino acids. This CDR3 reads CASRSSSYNSPLHF. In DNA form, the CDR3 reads TGTGCCAGCAGATCTAGCTCCTATAATTCACCCCTCCACTTT.

The CDR3 bases are TGTGCCAGCAGTGGACAGCCCTATAATTCACCCCTCCACTTT. This codes for CASSGQPYNSPLHF. The V call is TRBV6-5, the J call TRBJ1-6; D perhaps matches TRBD1 (6 bases). Germline assignment: CDR1 MNHEY and CDR2 SVGAGI. This CDR3 comprises 14 residues. V was clipped by 5 bases and J by 2 bases, with 7 bases between them.

CDR3: CASSLTGDYEAFF. The CDR3 DNA is TGTGCCAGCTCGTTGACAGGGGATTATGAAGCTTTCTTT. The chain uses TRBV18 and TRBJ1-1; 8 positions match TRBD1. CDR3 size: 13 residues. The junction had 7 bases not matched to a gene; V was cut back by 6 bases and J by 7 bases. Looked up from germline, CDR1 is KGHSH and CDR2 is LQKENI. Together with reference TRBV18 and TRBJ1-1, the CDR3 gives the full variable domain: NAGVMQNPRHLVRRRGQEARLRCSPMKGHSHVYWYRQLPEEGLKFMVYLQKENIIDESGMPKERFSAEFPKEGPSILRIQQVVRGDSAAYFCASSLTGDYEAFFGQGTRLTVV.

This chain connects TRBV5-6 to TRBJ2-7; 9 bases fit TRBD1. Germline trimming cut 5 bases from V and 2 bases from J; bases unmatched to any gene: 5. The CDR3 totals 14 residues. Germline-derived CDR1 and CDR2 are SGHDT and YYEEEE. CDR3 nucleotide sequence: TGTGCCAGCAGTCGCACAGGGGGCCCCTACGAGCAGTACTTC. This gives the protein CASSRTGGPYEQYF.

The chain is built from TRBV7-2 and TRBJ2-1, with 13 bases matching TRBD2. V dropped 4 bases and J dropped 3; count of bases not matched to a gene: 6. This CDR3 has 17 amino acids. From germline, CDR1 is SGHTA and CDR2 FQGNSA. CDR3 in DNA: TGTGCCAGCAGCTCATCACGGACTAGCGGGGGCTACAATGAGCAGTTCTTC. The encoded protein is CASSSSRTSGGYNEQFF.

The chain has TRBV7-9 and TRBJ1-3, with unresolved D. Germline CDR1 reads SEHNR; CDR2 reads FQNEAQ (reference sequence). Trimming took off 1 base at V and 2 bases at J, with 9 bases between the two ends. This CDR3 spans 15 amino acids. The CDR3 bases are TGTGCCAGCAGCTTAGATCTCGGGGCTGGAAACACCATATATTTT. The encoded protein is CASSLDLGAGNTIYF.

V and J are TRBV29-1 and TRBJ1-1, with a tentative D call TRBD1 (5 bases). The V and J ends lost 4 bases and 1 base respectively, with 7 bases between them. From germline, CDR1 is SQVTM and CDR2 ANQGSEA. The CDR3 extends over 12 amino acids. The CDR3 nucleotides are TGCAGCGTTGTGACAGCGAACACTGAAGCTTTCTTT. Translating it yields CSVVTANTEAFF. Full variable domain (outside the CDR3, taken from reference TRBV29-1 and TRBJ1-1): SAVISQKPSRDICQRGTSLTIQCQVDSQVTMMFWYRQQPGQSLTLIATANQGSEATYESGFVIDKFPISRPNLTFSTLTVSNMSPEDSSIYLCSVVTANTEAFFGQGTRLTVV.

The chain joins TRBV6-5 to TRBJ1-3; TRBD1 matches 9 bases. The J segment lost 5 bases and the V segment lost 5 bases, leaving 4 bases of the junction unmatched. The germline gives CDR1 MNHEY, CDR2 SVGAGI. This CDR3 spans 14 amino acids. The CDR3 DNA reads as TGTGCCAGCAGTGCCGGGACAGGGAGAAACACCATATATTTT. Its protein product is CASSAGTGRNTIYF.

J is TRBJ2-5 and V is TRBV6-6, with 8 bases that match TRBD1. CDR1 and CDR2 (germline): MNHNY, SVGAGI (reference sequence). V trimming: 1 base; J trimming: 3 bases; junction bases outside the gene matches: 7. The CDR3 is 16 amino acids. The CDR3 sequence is CASSYFSQGAEETQYF. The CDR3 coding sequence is TGTGCCAGCAGTTACTTTTCGCAGGGGGCTGAAGAGACCCAGTACTTC.

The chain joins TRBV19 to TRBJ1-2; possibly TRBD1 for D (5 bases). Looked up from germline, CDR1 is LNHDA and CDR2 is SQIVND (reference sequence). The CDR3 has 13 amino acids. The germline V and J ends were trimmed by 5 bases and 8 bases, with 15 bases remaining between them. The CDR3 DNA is TGTGCCAGTAGTCTACAGACAGCGGGCGGCTACACCTTC. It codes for CASSLQTAGGYTF.

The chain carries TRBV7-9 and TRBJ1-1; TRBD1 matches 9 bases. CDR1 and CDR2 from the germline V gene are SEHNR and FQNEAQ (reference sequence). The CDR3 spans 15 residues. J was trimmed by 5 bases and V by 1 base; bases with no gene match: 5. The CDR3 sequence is CASSLDGQGWTEAFF. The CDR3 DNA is TGTGCCAGCAGCTTAGACGGACAGGGGTGGACTGAAGCTTTCTTT.

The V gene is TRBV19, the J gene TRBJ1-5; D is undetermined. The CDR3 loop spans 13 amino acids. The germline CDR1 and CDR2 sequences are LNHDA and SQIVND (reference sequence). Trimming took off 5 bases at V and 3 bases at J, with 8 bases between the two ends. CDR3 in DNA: TGTGCCAGTAGTTCGGGCCCCAATCAGCCCCAGCATTTT. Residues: CASSSGPNQPQHF.

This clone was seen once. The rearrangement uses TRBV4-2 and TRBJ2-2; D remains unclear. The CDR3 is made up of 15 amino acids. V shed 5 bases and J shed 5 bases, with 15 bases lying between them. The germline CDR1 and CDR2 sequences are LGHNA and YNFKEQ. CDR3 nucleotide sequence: TGTGCCAGCAGCTTTCAACAGTATGGGACCGGGGAGCTGTTTTTT. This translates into CASSFQQYGTGELFF.

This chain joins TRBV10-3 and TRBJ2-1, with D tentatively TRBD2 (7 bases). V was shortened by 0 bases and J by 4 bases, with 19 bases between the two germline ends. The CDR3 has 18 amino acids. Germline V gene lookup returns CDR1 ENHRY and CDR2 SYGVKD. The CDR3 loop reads CAISESWGRGANYNEQFF. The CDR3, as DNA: TGTGCCATCAGTGAGTCCTGGGGCCGGGGGGCCAATTACAATGAGCAGTTCTTC.

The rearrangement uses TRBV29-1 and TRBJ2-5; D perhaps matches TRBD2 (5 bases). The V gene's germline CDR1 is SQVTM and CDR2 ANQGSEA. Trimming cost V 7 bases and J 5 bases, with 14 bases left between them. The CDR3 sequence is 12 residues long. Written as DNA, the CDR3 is TGCAGCGGGAAGGATTCGGGGGAGACCCAGTACTTC. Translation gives CSGKDSGETQYF.

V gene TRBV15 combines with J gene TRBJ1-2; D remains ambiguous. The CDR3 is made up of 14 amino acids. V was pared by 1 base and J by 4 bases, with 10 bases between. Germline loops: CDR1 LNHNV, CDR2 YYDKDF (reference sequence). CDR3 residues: CATSRAPGPYGYTF. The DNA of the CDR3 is TGTGCCACCAGCAGAGCTCCAGGACCCTATGGCTACACCTTC.

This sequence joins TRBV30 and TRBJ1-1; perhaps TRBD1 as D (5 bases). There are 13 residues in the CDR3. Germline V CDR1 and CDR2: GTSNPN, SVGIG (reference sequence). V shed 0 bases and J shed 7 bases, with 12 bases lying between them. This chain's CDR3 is CAWSVKGTDEAFF. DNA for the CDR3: TGTGCCTGGAGTGTCAAAGGGACGGATGAAGCTTTCTTT.

The CDR3 loop reads CASSGGTGVFGTQYF. In DNA, the CDR3 is TGTGCCAGCAGCGGGGGGACAGGGGTTTTTGGCACGCAGTATTTT. This chain joins TRBV9 and TRBJ2-3; 10 nucleotides line up with TRBD1. Germline V gene sequence: CDR1 SGDLS, CDR2 YYNGEE. V was pared by 3 bases and J by 9 bases, with 10 bases of the junction left unmatched. This CDR3 has 15 residues.

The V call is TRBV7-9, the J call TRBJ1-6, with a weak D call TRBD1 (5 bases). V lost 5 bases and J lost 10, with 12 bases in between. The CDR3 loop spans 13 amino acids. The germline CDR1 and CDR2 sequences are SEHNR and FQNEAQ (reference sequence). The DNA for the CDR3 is TGTGCCAGCAGCGCGACACAGGTCTCACCCCTCCACTTT. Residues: CASSATQVSPLHF.